The present T cell receptor beta chain was sequenced within a study of OX40 agonist ivuxolimab in advanced cancers. Overall study: Averaging roughly 60 years in age, with a range of about 20 to 90, the cohort was around 85% male.

Patients with a history of autoimmune disease or on systemic immunosuppression were excluded. TCRdb's copy holds only in-frame clones and misses some; the assay was immunoSEQ multiplex PCR. The repertoire consists of fewer than 80,000 clones, with approximately 85% occurring once and the leading ten covering 9.8%. The V end was cut by 2 bases, the J end by 4 bases, with 17 bases between. The V gene's germline CDR1 is LNHDA and CDR2 SQIVND (reference sequence). The CDR3 length is 16 residues. The sequence was obtained from an adult with an advanced solid tumor such as melanoma, head and neck, liver or kidney cancer. The starting material was CD4+ or CD8+ T cells sorted from blood, obtained in a trial of the OX40 agonist ivuxolimab. The chain has TRBV19 and TRBJ2-5; tentative D call: TRBD1 (6 bases). In nucleotides, the CDR3 is TGTGCCAGTAGTATAAATGGCAGGGGAAGGGGAGAGACCCAGTACTTC. Translating it yields CASSINGRGRGETQYF.